This T cell receptor beta chain emerged from a study of response to subunit inactivated influenza vaccine. TCRdb called the RT-PCR reads again in MiXCR, with one record for every CDR3 protein. Here the sample spans under 500,000 distinct CDR3 sequences, approximately 9.9% being singletons. The source was PBMCs from blood, collected roughly 45 days after vaccination. This clonotype was sampled from a man aged 50-60 years who received an inactivated influenza vaccine.

CDR3 sequence: CASSQVTGLQYF. CDR3 DNA sequence: TGTGCCAGCAGCCAAGTGACCGGGCTCCAGTATTTT. This chain connects TRBV3-1 to TRBJ2-3; D unclear. Germline V gives CDR1 LGHDT, CDR2 YNNKEL (reference sequence). Trimming removed 1 base at V and 12 bases at J, with 11 bases between. The CDR3 runs to 12 residues.